This is a list of T cell receptor beta chains from one sample in a study of cytomegalovirus exposure and HLA in healthy donors. TCRdb keeps only in-frame clones here, not all; method: immunoSEQ multiplex PCR. The table records roughly 120,000 clones, around 83% of them present only once. The sample was PBMCs. Source of these receptors: an older woman in good health and CMV-seropositive. The CDR3 runs from the conserved cysteine through the conserved F or W. A clone size is listed for some rows: how often the clone was seen (once, few, many), or a class if it is expanded.

j_call,clone_size,v_call,cdr3_aa
TRBJ2-2,-,TRBV9,CASRERELTGELFF
TRBJ2-5,-,TRBV7-7,CASSPPGGGTQYF
TRBJ2-3,-,TRBV7-2,CASSPPGQRTDTQYF
TRBJ1-1,-,TRBV10-3,CATRTGLNTEAFF
TRBJ2-3,-,TRBV7-7,CASSSKPGLAGADTQYF
TRBJ2-3,-,TRBV7-3,CASSFGGTGWPDTQYF
TRBJ1-2,-,TRBV28,CASSSPSGDGPGYGYTF
TRBJ2-4,-,TRBV19,CASSPRDRGAKNIQYF
TRBJ1-2,-,TRBV27,CASTPWGGQGNYGYTF
TRBJ1-2,-,TRBV13,CASPGPASDRGYGYTF
TRBJ1-6,-,TRBV19,CASSTRTGDSPLHF
TRBJ2-5,-,TRBV18,CASSPPGSKETQYF
TRBJ2-1,-,TRBV5-1,CASTGGTSYNEQFF
TRBJ1-1,-,TRBV4-1,CASSRGPALSGRGMEAFF
TRBJ1-1,once,TRBV7-9,CASSPMTTGTLHAFF
TRBJ2-3,-,TRBV5-6,CASSLTSGLRTDTQYF
TRBJ1-5,few,TRBV28,CASSFSLDRGVGSLPQHF
TRBJ2-5,-,TRBV11-2,CASSPFSGSPETQYF
TRBJ2-1,-,TRBV5-1,CASVLDGWDNEQFF
TRBJ2-3,-,TRBV28,CASSFIGASGDTQYF
TRBJ2-5,-,TRBV2,CASRLQETQYF
TRBJ2-1,-,TRBV5-1,CASSLGSGSEQFF
TRBJ2-3,-,TRBV27,CASSFRRGSTDTQYF
TRBJ1-2,-,TRBV7-4,CASSSRFQGGYTF
TRBJ2-7,-,TRBV9,CASSVAGDGYEQYF
TRBJ2-1,-,TRBV4-1,CASSSSLAGTYNEQFF
TRBJ2-7,-,TRBV11-3,CASSPLGTAYEQYF
TRBJ2-7,-,TRBV13,CASSLGLAGQEIYEQYF
TRBJ1-5,-,TRBV19,CASSISGVAGQPQHF
TRBJ2-5,-,TRBV5-1,CASSRGQGGETQYF
TRBJ1-2,-,TRBV27,CASSFVGTGIHGYTF
TRBJ2-1,-,TRBV29-1,CSVAQTGGRQYNEQFF
TRBJ2-1,-,TRBV7-6,CASSLAQGLAGNEQFF
TRBJ2-1,once,TRBV4-2,CASSQDRRDEQFF
TRBJ1-1,-,TRBV5-1,CASSVPKPGRTEAFF
TRBJ1-5,few,TRBV19,CASSMIAVGFNQPQHF
TRBJ2-7,once,TRBV6-5,CASSPTSLEQYF
TRBJ2-5,once,TRBV9,CASSHWRAPETQYF
TRBJ2-3,-,TRBV4-1,CASSRRLAGNTDTQYF
TRBJ1-2,-,TRBV2,CASSEGIVQGPYGYTF
TRBJ2-5,-,TRBV10-2,CASSEVGGGVTQYF